This T cell receptor (beta chain) was obtained from a study of cytomegalovirus exposure and HLA in healthy donors. There are 15 residues in the CDR3. Germline CDR1 LNHDA, CDR2 SQIVND (reference sequence). J gave up 5 bases and V 5 bases, and 6 bases lay outside the gene matches. The PCR ran on 60 Vbeta and 13 Jbeta primers. Produced via immunoSEQ multiplex PCR; TCRdb's table is partial and in-frame only. The table records 75,000 to 100,000 clones, roughly 79% of them present only once. The sample comprised PBMCs. The chain joins TRBV19 to TRBJ1-6; 7 bases line up with TRBD1. This TCR derives from a man aged 30 to 45 in good health and CMV-seronegative. As DNA, the CDR3 is TGTGCCAGTAGTTCGGACAGGAGAAATAATTCACCCCTCCACTTT. Translation: CASSSDRRNNSPLHF.